One and the same sample provided the 13 T cell receptor beta chains below, sequenced in a study of shared clonotypes between healthy human individuals. Sequencing used immunoSEQ multiplex PCR; TCRdb keeps in-frame clones, though not all of them. The sample holds about 1 million clones, around 76% seen once. The specimen was memory CD4+ T cells sorted from blood. This sample's subset: CD45RA-negative fraction. The receptor source for this set is a man aged 18 to 30 in good health.

The chain uses TRBV6-5 and TRBJ2-3; D may be TRBD2 (6 bases). V was pared by 7 bases and J by 3 bases, with 14 bases between. The CDR3 runs 14 residues. The germline V gene has CDR1 MNHEY and CDR2 SVGAGI. For the CDR3, the DNA is TGTGCCAGCACCCAGACTAGGGGAACAGATACGCAGTATTTT. Residues: CASTQTRGTDTQYF.

As to this clone: Different DNA sequences within this sample yield the same CDR3. The V and J genes are TRBV19 and TRBJ2-2; D could derive from TRBD1 or TRBD2 (5 bases each). CDR3 length equals 14 residues. Germline V CDR1 and CDR2: LNHDA, SQIVND (reference sequence). V shed 8 bases and J shed 5 bases, with 15 bases lying between them. CDR3 sequence: CASRDRGRTGELFF. CDR3 nucleotide sequence: TGTGCCAGTCGAGATCGGGGCAGAACCGGGGAGCTGTTTTTT. The full variable domain, in which reference TRBV19 and TRBJ2-2 provide the parts outside the CDR3, is DGGITQSPKYLFRKEGQNVTLSCEQNLNHDAMYWYRQDPGQGLRLIYYSQIVNDFQKGDIAEGYSVSREKKESFPLTVTSAQKNPTAFYLCASRDRGRTGELFFGEGSRLTVL.

The chain combines TRBV4-1 with TRBJ2-3; 9 nucleotides line up with TRBD2. The CDR3 is 21 residues long. V shed 1 base and J 2 bases; nucleotides not matched to a gene: 19. CDR1 is MGHRA, CDR2 YSYEKL, per germline. This chain's CDR3 is CASSQVIPIPNSGGATDTQYF. The CDR3 DNA reads TGCGCCAGCAGCCAAGTCATCCCAATACCCAATAGCGGGGGAGCCACAGATACGCAGTATTTT.

This chain connects TRBV5-6 to TRBJ2-2; TRBD2 matches at 9 bases. Trimming at V came to 2 bases and at J to 6 bases, leaving 14 bases not matched to a gene. The CDR3 is made up of 18 amino acids. Germline V gives CDR1 SGHDT, CDR2 YYEEEE. The CDR3 loop is CASSLRAASGVRPGELFF. The CDR3 coding sequence is TGTGCCAGCAGCTTAAGGGCCGCTAGCGGGGTCAGGCCCGGGGAGCTGTTTTTT.

This clone was seen a handful of times. This chain uses TRBV5-1 with TRBJ2-5, with 10 bases matching TRBD2. The germline V gene encodes CDR1 SGHRS and CDR2 YFSETQ. Trimming took 4 bases from V and 2 from J; bases not matched to a gene: 11. CDR3 length: 17 residues. CDR3 bases: TGCGCCAGCAGCCCAAACCGAGCGGGAGGGCCTCAAGAGACCCAGTACTTC. Residues: CASSPNRAGGPQETQYF.

The chain combines TRBV18 with TRBJ2-7; D may be TRBD1 or TRBD2 (6 bases each). Germline CDR1 is KGHSH and CDR2 is LQKENI. The CDR3 runs to 15 residues. Deletions cut 3 bases from V and 2 bases from J, with 14 bases between. The DNA of the CDR3 is TGTGCCAGCTCACCTCCGGGGGCTTCCACCTACGAGCAGTACTTC. Its protein is CASSPPGASTYEQYF.

Concerning this clone itself: The same CDR3 arises from other DNA sequences in this sample as well. V is TRBV7-2 and J is TRBJ2-3; no clear D. V was cut by 2 bases and J by 5 bases, with 5 bases left in between. This CDR3 comprises 12 residues. CDR1 SGHTA and CDR2 FQGNSA come from the germline V gene. The CDR3 region is CASSLTRDTQYF. CDR3 in DNA: TGTGCCAGCAGCTTAACCAGAGATACGCAGTATTTT.

This chain joins TRBV10-3 and TRBJ2-7; no reliable D call. With 2 bases removed from V and 1 base from J, the gap between germline ends came to 9 bases. Per germline, CDR1 ENHRY and CDR2 SYGVKD. CDR3 size: 14 residues. CDR3 residues: CAISEHGRSYEQYF. CDR3 nucleotides: TGTGCCATCAGTGAGCACGGGCGGTCCTACGAGCAGTACTTC.

This clone was picked up one time. V usage is TRBV5-1 and J usage is TRBJ1-6; 8 bases fit TRBD1. The V gene end was trimmed by 0 bases and the J gene end by 9 bases; junction bases not matched to a gene: 5. Germline CDR1 and CDR2: SGHRS and YFSETQ. This CDR3 is 15 amino acids long. DNA of the CDR3: TGCGCCAGCAGCTTGGTTACAGGGGGAACTTCACCCCTCCACTTT. Encoded protein: CASSLVTGGTSPLHF.

V usage is TRBV11-1 and J usage is TRBJ2-2; a weak D match, TRBD2 (7 bases). The germline V gene encodes CDR1 SGHAT and CDR2 FQDESV (reference sequence). V lost 0 bases to trimming and J lost 2 bases, with 16 bases between them. The CDR3 consists of 18 residues. CDR3 DNA: TGTGCCAGCAGCTTAGCCCCCCGTGCGGGGGCAAACACCGGGGAGCTGTTTTTT. It encodes CASSLAPRAGANTGELFF.

V is TRBV6-6 and J is TRBJ1-6; D remains unclear. The germline gives CDR1 MNHNY, CDR2 SVGAGI (reference sequence). The ends were cut back, 2 bases at V and 10 bases at J, with 12 bases in the middle. This CDR3 has 14 residues. The CDR3 loop is CASSYGIDESPLHF. The CDR3 DNA sequence: TGTGCCAGCAGTTACGGGATAGATGAGTCACCCCTCCACTTT.

V gene TRBV19 combines with J gene TRBJ1-1; 7 positions agree with TRBD1. Unmatched junction bases numbered 6, after V lost 4 bases and J lost 4 bases. CDR3 length: 14 residues. Germline-derived CDR1 and CDR2 are LNHDA and SQIVND (reference sequence). The chain's CDR3 is CASSNTGVGTEAFF. The CDR3 DNA is TGTGCCAGTAGTAACACAGGGGTCGGCACTGAAGCTTTCTTT.

This chain joins TRBV2 and TRBJ2-5; weak D call: TRBD1 (6 bases). This CDR3 has 13 amino acids. The V end lost 2 bases, the J end lost 4 bases, and 8 bases lay between the germline ends. Per the germline V gene, CDR1 is SNHLY and CDR2 is FYNNEI. This CDR3 reads CASSEQGRETQYF. The CDR3 DNA reads as TGTGCCAGCAGTGAACAGGGGAGAGAGACCCAGTACTTC.